In its sample, the clone carrying this T cell receptor beta chain was seen many times. Construction of the TCRbeta library involved unique molecular identifiers. TCRdb itself ran the PCR reads through MiXCR, one entry per CDR3 protein. The sample shows 440,000 or so distinct CDR3 sequences, 11% of them seen only once. This entry belongs to a study of T-cell reconstitution after alpha-beta-depleted transplantation in children. V dropped 0 bases and J dropped 3 bases, with 9 bases sitting between them. The germline gives CDR1 SEHNR, CDR2 FQNEAQ (reference sequence). This CDR3 comprises 15 residues. The J gene is TRBJ1-3, the V gene TRBV7-9; D is possibly TRBD1 (6 bases). The TCR comes from a human donor who donated a stem cell graft to a child with acute myeloid leukemia. The sample was PBMCs from the stem cell graft donor, taken from the stem cell graft. CDR3 sequence: CASSLAGTFGNTIYF. In nucleotides, the CDR3 is TGTGCCAGCAGCTTAGCCGGGACATTTGGAAACACCATATATTTT.